This TCR beta chain is drawn from a study of blood T cell repertoires in COVID-19. About the study: Sites across the United States, Italy and Spain contributed samples from acute and convalescent COVID-19. PBMCs, B-cell-depleted T cells, or T cells provided the cDNA or gDNA that made up the material.

Per the authors' pipeline: By means of reference gene primer amplification, nucleated cell counts were estimated. TCRdb's table, derived via immunoSEQ multiplex PCR, lists solely in-frame clones and lacks some. V and J calls and clone size are as listed in that table; D and trimming were resolved from the DNA. The profile shows around 150,000 clones, just under 85% of them singletons. Trimming at V came to 5 bases and at J to 5 bases, leaving 6 bases not matched to a gene. Germline V gives CDR1 SGHAT, CDR2 FQNNGV. CDR3 length: 14 amino acids. A word on this clone: Other nucleotide sequences in the sample specify the same CDR3.

This chain uses TRBV11-2 with TRBJ1-1; 9 bases are a match to TRBD1. This sequence was found in a woman aged 80 or older with acute or convalescent COVID-19. Sequenced: peripheral blood. CDR3 sequence: CASSPRQGGTEAFF. The CDR3 region has the DNA TGTGCCAGCAGCCCGAGACAGGGGGGGACTGAAGCTTTCTTT.